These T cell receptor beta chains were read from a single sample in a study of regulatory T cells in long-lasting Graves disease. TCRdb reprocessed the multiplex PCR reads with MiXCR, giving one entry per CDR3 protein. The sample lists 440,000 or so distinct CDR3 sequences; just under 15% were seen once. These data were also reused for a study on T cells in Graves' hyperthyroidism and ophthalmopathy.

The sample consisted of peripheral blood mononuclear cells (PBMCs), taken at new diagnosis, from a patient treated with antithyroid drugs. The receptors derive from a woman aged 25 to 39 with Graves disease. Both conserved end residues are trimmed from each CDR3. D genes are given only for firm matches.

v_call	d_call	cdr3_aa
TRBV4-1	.	ASSPGILEGYT
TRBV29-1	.	SVEGESGRSSYNEQF
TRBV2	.	ASSAGYTEAF
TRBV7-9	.	ASSMAGTDTQY
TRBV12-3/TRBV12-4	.	AGSLSYEQY
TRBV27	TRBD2	ASSLVVAGGDTQY
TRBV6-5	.	ASSYSRGAMGYSNQPQH
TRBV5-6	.	ASSVGLSTEAF
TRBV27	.	ASSLHSPFFSTDTQY
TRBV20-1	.	SAREKETQY
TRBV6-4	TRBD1	ASSATGGYNEQF
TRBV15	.	ATSQDSNGIYNSPLH
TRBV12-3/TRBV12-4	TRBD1	ASSPLRRQGSGNTIY
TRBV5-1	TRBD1	ASSAGQAISGNTIY
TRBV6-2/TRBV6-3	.	ASSFLGAEQY
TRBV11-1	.	ASSLSRNNYGYT